Each of the 9 T cell receptor beta chains below was sequenced from the same sample in a study of radiation and T cells in renal cell carcinoma. Time point reported: blood 4 weeks post-SBRT, at nephrectomy. Treatment: 15 Gy SBRT to primary tumor, nephrectomy 4 weeks later. The data were produced by immunoSEQ multiplex PCR, yet TCRdb's version contains in-frame clones alone and is incomplete. Here the sample spans 120,000 to 150,000 clones, 75% to 90% being singletons. Sequences were derived from blood, sampled from a patient whose treatment included radiotherapy and nephrectomy. Receptor source: a woman aged 45-60 years with renal cell carcinoma.

The CDR3 nucleotides read TGCGCCAGCAGCCACGGGGTTAAGACCACCTACAATGAGCAGTTCTTC. It codes for CASSHGVKTTYNEQFF. This rearrangement joins TRBV4-3 to TRBJ2-1; TRBD2 might be the D (5 bases). Germline loops: CDR1 LGHNA, CDR2 YSLEER. V was pared by 3 bases and J by 2 bases, with 14 bases between. This CDR3 region has 16 residues.

This rearrangement joins TRBV6-1 to TRBJ2-5; D call uncertain. CDR1 and CDR2 from the germline V gene are MNHNS and SASEGT. Trimming removed 4 bases at V and 7 bases at J, with 10 bases between. The CDR3 contains 12 residues. The CDR3 DNA sequence: TGTGCCAGCAGTGTCTACCCGGGGACCCAGTACTTC. Its protein is CASSVYPGTQYF.

This clone has just one count. The DNA of the CDR3 is TGTGCCAGCAGCCAAGATGTAAAGCCAGAGACCCAGTACTTC. This sequence encodes CASSQDVKPETQYF. The V gene is TRBV14, the J gene TRBJ2-5, with D hard to call. CDR1 SGHDN and CDR2 FVKESK come from the germline V gene. The CDR3 is made up of 14 amino acids. V dropped 0 bases and J dropped 4 bases, with 9 bases sitting between them.

Only one count was recorded for this clone. V usage is TRBV29-1 and J usage is TRBJ2-2, with 9 bases lining up with TRBD1. Trimming at V came to 5 bases and at J to 4 bases, leaving 5 bases not matched to a gene. Germline-derived CDR1 and CDR2 are SQVTM and ANQGSEA. The CDR3 is 14 amino acids. The CDR3 DNA reads as TGCAGCGTTCCTACAGGGGGCGGCACCGGGGAGCTGTTTTTT. Translation gives CSVPTGGGTGELFF.

This clone was found once. This rearrangement joins TRBV19 to TRBJ2-5, with D possibly being TRBD2 (5 bases). CDR3 length equals 13 residues. V gave up 5 bases and J gave up 5 bases, with 12 bases separating them. Germline V CDR1 and CDR2: LNHDA, SQIVND (reference sequence). The CDR3 region is CASSPGLGETQYF. In DNA form, the CDR3 reads TGTGCCAGTAGTCCAGGACTGGGGGAGACCCAGTACTTC.

The V call is TRBV7-8, the J call TRBJ1-1; TRBD1 matches 10 bases. The germline CDR1 and CDR2 sequences are SGHVS and FQNEAQ. The CDR3 runs 17 residues. Trimming cost V 4 bases and J 2 bases; bases outside gene matches: 10. CDR3 nucleotides: TGTGCCAGCAGCTCGATCGGGACAGGGGCCCCTAACACTGAAGCTTTCTTT. Its protein product is CASSSIGTGAPNTEAFF. The entire variable domain, with the rest obtained from reference TRBV7-8 and TRBJ1-1, is as follows: GAGVSQSPRYKVAKRGQDVALRCDPISGHVSLFWYQQALGQGPEFLTYFQNEAQLDKSGLPSDRFFAERPEGSVSTLKIQRTQQEDSAVYLCASSSIGTGAPNTEAFFGQGTRLTVV.

This rearrangement joins TRBV6-1 to TRBJ1-2; 7 positions agree with TRBD1. V gave up 0 bases and J gave up 8 bases; unmatched junction bases: 3. The germline gives CDR1 MNHNS, CDR2 SASEGT. This CDR3 is 13 amino acids long. CDR3 sequence (DNA): TGTGCCAGCAGTGAAGCGGACAGGAGGGGCTACACCTTC. This gives the protein CASSEADRRGYTF.

The chain couples TRBV5-8 to TRBJ1-2; no clear D. V gave up 0 bases and J gave up 4 bases, with 7 bases separating them. The length of the CDR3 is 13 residues. Germline CDR1 SGHTS, CDR2 YDEGEE. CDR3 sequence (DNA): TGTGCCAGCAGCTTGGGACGACCCTATGGCTACACCTTC. Translated, it gives CASSLGRPYGYTF.

The chain has TRBV5-1 and TRBJ2-3; possibly TRBD1 or TRBD2 for D (5 bases each). The CDR3 is 13 amino acids. Germline lookup yields CDR1 SGHRS and CDR2 YFSETQ. With 3 bases removed from V and 5 bases from J, the gap between germline ends came to 10 bases. CDR3 DNA: TGCGCCAGCAGCTGGGACGCGTTAGATACGCAGTATTTT. Amino acids: CASSWDALDTQYF.